This TCR beta chain was retrieved from a study of Ad26.COV2.S vaccination and SARS-CoV-2 variants. The treatment is: roughly 19 received Ad26.COV2.S at low or high dose, single or two shots; about 5 received placebo; per-sample allocation not given. On day 63 after the first injection, vaccine and placebo recipients gave samples. The shot given was an Ad26 vector that makes Wuhan-strain SARS-CoV-2 spike. TCRdb's table, derived via immunoSEQ multiplex PCR, lists solely in-frame clones and lacks some. This sample has 410,000 or so clones; 92% occur once, and the top ten carry under 2%. This TCR was recovered from a person between 18 and 60 years old who received the Ad26.COV2.S COVID-19 vaccine or a placebo. The specimen comprised peripheral blood, sampled in a trial of Ad26.COV2.S vaccine versus placebo.

The DNA of the CDR3 is TGTGCCAGCAGTTTTACGGTACTCTATAATTCACCCCTCCACTTT. Translating gives CASSFTVLYNSPLHF. V and J are TRBV28 and TRBJ1-6; no reliable D call. This CDR3 has 15 amino acids. The germline gives CDR1 MDHEN, CDR2 SYDVKM. Deletions cut 3 bases from V and 3 bases from J, with 9 bases between. The entire variable domain, with the rest obtained from reference TRBV28 and TRBJ1-6, is as follows: DVKVTQSSRYLVKRTGEKVFLECVQDMDHENMFWYRQDPGLGLRLIYFSYDVKMKEKGDIPEGYSVSREKKERFSLILESASTNQTSMYLCASSFTVLYNSPLHFGNGTRLTVT.